This TCR beta chain was obtained from a study of T cell repertoires in cytomegalovirus infection. General study findings and limits: The ex vivo response was dominated by HLA-C-restricted CMV-specific TCR beta clonotypes.

There are 17 residues in the CDR3. Between the trimmed V and J ends, which lost 0 bases and 0 bases, there was a span of 12 bases. Germline values: CDR1 SGHRS, CDR2 YFSETQ. TCRdb re-analysed the reads in MiXCR, keeping a single row per CDR3 protein. Of under 850,000 distinct CDR3 sequences listed, about 40% were seen once; the top ten hold under 3.5%. This clonotype has just a few counts. The antigen is not known. The sequencing input was PBMCs. This chain connects TRBV5-1 to TRBJ2-2; a possible D gene is TRBD2 (5 bases). The clonotype originates from a human donor in good health (CMV status not recorded). Some clones in this sample may be carry-over from other donors' samples. CDR3 coding DNA: TGCGCCAGCAGCTTGGCCTGGCAGGACTCGAACACCGGGGAGCTGTTTTTT. Translation gives CASSLAWQDSNTGELFF.